This TCR beta chain was obtained from a study of cytomegalovirus exposure and HLA in healthy donors. Notes on the study in general: Subsequent analysis revealed that first-cohort TCR clusters tended to co-occur in the roughly 120 validation repertoires.

Libraries were prepared by immunoSEQ multiplex PCR; TCRdb keeps only in-frame clonotypes and omits some of them. The profile shows 150,000 to 200,000 clones, around nine tenths of them singletons. Trimming removed 1 base at V and 4 bases at J, with 5 bases between. The CDR3 runs 12 residues. Ten or more counts support this clone. Its antigen is not known. The sequencing sample was made of PBMCs. The clonotype originates from a man aged 18 to 35 in good health and CMV-seropositive. The chain is built from TRBV23-1 and TRBJ2-7, with D unclear. TRBV23-1 belongs to the ORF category, with a function that is uncertain. CDR3: CASSQFGYEQYF. The CDR3 DNA sequence: TGCGCCAGCAGTCAATTCGGTTACGAGCAGTACTTC.